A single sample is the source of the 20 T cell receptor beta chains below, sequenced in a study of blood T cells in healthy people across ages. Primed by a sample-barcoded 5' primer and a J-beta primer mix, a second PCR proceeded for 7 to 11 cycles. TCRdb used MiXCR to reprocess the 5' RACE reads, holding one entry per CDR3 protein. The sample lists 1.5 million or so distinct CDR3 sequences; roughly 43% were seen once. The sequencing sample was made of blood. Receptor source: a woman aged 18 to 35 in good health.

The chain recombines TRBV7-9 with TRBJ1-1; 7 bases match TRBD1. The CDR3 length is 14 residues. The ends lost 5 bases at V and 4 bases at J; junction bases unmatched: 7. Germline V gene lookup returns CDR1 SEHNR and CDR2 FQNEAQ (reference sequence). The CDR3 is CASSPKTGFTEAFF. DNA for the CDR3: TGTGCCAGCAGCCCAAAGACAGGGTTCACTGAAGCTTTCTTT.

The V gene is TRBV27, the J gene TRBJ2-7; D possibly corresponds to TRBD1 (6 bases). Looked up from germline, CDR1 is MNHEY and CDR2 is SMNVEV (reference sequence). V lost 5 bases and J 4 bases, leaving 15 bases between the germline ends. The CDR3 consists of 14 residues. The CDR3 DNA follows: TGTGCCAGCAGTCGTAGTGGGACAAGATACGAGCAGTACTTC. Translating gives CASSRSGTRYEQYF.

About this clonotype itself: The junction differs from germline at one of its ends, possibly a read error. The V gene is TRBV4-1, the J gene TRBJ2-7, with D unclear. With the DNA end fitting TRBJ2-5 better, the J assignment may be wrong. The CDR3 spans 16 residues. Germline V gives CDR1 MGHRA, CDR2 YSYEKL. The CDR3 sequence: CAGSQDNAVPSETQYF. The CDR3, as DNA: TGCGCCGGCAGCCAAGATAATGCGGTCCCATCAGAGACCCAGTACTTC.

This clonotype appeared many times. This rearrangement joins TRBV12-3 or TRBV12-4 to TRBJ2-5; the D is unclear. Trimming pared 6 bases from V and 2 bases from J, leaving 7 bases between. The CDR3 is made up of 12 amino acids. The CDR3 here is CASRGYQETQYF. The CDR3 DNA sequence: TGTGCCAGCAGGGGATATCAAGAGACCCAGTACTTC.

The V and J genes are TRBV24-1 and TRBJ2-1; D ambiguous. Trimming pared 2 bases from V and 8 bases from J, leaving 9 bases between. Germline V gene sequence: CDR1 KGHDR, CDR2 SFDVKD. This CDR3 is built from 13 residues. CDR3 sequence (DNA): TGTGCCACCAGTGATTACGGCTCCTATGAGCAGTTCTTC. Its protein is CATSDYGSYEQFF.

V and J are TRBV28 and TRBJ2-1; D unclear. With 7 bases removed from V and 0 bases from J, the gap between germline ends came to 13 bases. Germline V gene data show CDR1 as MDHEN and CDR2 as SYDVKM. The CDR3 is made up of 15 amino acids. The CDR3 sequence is CASTRTPVSYNEQFF. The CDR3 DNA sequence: TGTGCCAGCACCCGGACCCCGGTCTCCTACAATGAGCAGTTCTTC.

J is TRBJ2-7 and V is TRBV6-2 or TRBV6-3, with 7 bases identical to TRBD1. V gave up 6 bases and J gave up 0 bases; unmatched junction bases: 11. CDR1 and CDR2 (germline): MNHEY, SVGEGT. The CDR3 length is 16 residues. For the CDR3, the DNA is TGTGCCAGCAGCTTAGGAGGACAGGCACTCTCCTACGAGCAGTACTTC. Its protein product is CASSLGGQALSYEQYF.

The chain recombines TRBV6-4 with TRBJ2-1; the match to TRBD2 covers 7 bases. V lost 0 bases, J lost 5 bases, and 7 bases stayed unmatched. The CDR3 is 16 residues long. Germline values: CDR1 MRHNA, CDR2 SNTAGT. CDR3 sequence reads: CASSDSAGAPHNEQFF. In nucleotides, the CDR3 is TGTGCCAGCAGTGACTCGGCGGGAGCCCCCCACAATGAGCAGTTCTTC.

Here the CDR3 DNA reads TGTGCCAGCAGTTACAGGGACTTGCGGGGGACTGATAGCAATCAGCCCCAGCATTTT. The encoded protein is CASSYRDLRGTDSNQPQHF. The rearrangement links TRBV6-5 to TRBJ1-5; a weak D match, TRBD1 (5 bases). V lost 2 bases to trimming and J lost 0 bases, with 20 bases between them. This CDR3 contains 19 residues. Germline CDR1 MNHEY, CDR2 SVGAGI.

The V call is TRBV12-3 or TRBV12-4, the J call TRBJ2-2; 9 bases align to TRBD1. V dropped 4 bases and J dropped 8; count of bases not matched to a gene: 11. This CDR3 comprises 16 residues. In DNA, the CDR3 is TGTGCCAGCAGTTCCCCCTGGACAGGGGAGTCTGGGGAGCTGTTTTTT. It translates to CASSSPWTGESGELFF.

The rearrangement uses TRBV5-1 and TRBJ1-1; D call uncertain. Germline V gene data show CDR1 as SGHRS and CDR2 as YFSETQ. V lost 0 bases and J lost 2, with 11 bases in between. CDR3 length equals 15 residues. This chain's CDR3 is CASSLESGPNTEAFF. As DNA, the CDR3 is TGCGCCAGCAGCTTGGAGTCAGGCCCAAACACTGAAGCTTTCTTT. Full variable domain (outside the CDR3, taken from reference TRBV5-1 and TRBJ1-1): KAGVTQTPRYLIKTRGQQVTLSCSPISGHRSVSWYQQTPGQGLQFLFEYFSETQRNKGNFPGRFSGRQFSNSRSEMNVSTLELGDSALYLCASSLESGPNTEAFFGQGTRLTVV.

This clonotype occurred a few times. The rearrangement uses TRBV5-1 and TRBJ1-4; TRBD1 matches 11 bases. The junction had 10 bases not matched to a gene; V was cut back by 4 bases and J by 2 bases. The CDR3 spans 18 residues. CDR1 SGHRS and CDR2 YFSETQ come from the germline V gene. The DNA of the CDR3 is TGCGCCAGCAGCAGGGACAGGGGGGCCTCCCGGACTAATGAAAAACTGTTTTTT. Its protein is CASSRDRGASRTNEKLFF.

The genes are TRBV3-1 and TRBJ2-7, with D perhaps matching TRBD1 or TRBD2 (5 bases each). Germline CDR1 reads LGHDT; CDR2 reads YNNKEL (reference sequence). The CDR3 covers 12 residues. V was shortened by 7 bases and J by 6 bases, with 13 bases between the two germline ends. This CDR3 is CASNQGGLEQYF. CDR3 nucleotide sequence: TGTGCCAGCAACCAGGGCGGACTCGAGCAGTACTTC.

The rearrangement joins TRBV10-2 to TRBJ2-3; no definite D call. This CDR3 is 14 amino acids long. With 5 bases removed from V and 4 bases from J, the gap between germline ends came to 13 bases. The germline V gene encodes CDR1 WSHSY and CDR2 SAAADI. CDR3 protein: CASSSLTRSDTQYF. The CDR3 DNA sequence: TGCGCCAGCAGTAGCCTGACGCGCTCAGATACGCAGTATTTT.

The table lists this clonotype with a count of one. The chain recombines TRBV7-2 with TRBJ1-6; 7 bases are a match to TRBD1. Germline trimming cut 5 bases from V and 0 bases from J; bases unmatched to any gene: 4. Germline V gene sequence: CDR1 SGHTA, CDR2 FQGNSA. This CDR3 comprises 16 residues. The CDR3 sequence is CASSRDSLSYNSPLHF. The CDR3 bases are TGTGCCAGCAGCCGGGACAGCCTCTCCTATAATTCACCCCTCCACTTT. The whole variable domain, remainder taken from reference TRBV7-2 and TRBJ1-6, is GAGVSQSPSNKVTEKGKDVELRCDPISGHTALYWYRQSLGQGLEFLIYFQGNSAPDKSGLPSDRFSAERTGGSVSTLTIQRTQQEDSAVYLCASSRDSLSYNSPLHFGNGTRLTVT.

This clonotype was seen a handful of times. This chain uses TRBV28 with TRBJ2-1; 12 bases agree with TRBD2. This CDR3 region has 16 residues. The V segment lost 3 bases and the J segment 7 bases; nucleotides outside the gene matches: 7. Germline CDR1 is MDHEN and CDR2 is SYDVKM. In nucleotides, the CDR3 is TGTGCCAGCAGTTTTCTCCGACTAGCGGGAGATAATGAGCAGTTCTTC. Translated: CASSFLRLAGDNEQFF.

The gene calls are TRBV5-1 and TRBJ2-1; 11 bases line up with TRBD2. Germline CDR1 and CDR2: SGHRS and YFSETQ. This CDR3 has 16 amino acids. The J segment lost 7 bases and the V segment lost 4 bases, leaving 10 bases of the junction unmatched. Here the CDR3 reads CASSPALAGVINEQFF. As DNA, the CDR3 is TGCGCCAGCAGCCCCGCACTAGCGGGGGTTATAAATGAGCAGTTCTTC.

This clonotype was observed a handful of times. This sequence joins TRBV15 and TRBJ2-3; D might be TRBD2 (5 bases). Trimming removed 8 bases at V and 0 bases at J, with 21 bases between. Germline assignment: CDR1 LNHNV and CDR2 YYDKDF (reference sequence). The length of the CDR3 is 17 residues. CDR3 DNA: TGTGCCACCGGGAGAGGCGTAAATCTCGATAGCACAGATACGCAGTATTTT. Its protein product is CATGRGVNLDSTDTQYF. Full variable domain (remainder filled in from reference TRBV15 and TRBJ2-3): DAMVIQNPRYQVTQFGKPVTLSCSQTLNHNVMYWYQQKSSQAPKLLFHYYDKDFNNEADTPDNFQSRRPNTSFCFLDIRSPGLGDTAMYLCATGRGVNLDSTDTQYFGPGTRLTVL.

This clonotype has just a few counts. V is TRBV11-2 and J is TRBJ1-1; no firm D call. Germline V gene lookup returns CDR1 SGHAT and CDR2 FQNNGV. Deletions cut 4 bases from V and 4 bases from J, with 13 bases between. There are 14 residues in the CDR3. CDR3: CASSSPRRGTEAFF. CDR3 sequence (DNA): TGTGCCAGCAGCTCGCCACGGCGAGGCACTGAAGCTTTCTTT.

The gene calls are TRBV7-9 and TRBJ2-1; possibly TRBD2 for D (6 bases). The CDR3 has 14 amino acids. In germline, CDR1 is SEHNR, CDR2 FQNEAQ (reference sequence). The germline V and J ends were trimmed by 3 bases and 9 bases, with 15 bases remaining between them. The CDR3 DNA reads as TGTGCCAGCAGCTTTGGGACGGGAGCAAGTGAGCAGTTCTTC. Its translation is CASSFGTGASEQFF.